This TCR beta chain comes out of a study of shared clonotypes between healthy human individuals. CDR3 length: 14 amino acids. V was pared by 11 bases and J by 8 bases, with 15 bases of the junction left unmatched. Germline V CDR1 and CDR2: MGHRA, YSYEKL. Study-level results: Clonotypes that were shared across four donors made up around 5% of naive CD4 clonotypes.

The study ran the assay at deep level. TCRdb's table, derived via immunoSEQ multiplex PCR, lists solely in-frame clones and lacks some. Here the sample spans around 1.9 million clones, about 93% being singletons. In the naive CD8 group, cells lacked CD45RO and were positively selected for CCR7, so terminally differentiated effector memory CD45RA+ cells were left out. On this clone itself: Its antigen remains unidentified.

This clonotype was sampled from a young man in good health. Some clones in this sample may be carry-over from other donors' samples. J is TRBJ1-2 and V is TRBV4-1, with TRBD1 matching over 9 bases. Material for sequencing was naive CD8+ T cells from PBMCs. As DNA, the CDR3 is TGCGCCCACCTCCCCCGGGACAGGGAGGACGGCTACACCTTC. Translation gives CAHLPRDREDGYTF.